This TCR beta chain stems from a study of cytomegalovirus exposure and HLA in healthy donors. The PCR had 60 Vbeta and 13 Jbeta primers. Data came from immunoSEQ multiplex PCR; TCRdb stores just in-frame clones and leaves some out. The repertoire consists of under 200,000 clones, with over 75% occurring once and the leading ten covering 3.5% to 5.5%. Study outcomes and limitations: Listed as cytomegalovirus-associated were around 160 TCR beta chains. Common viral pathogens (according to a later analysis) appeared linked to several of the most significant clusters.

A note on this clone: What it binds is unknown.

Trimming removed 7 bases at V and 2 bases at J, with 8 bases between. The germline gives CDR1 SNHLY, CDR2 FYNNEI. There are 12 residues in the CDR3. The source material was PBMCs. The receptor was derived from a man aged 40-50 years in good health and CMV-seronegative. The J gene is TRBJ1-1, the V gene TRBV2, with D unclear. The CDR3 DNA reads as TGTGCCAGCACCCTTTTTAACACTGAAGCTTTCTTT. This translates into CASTLFNTEAFF.